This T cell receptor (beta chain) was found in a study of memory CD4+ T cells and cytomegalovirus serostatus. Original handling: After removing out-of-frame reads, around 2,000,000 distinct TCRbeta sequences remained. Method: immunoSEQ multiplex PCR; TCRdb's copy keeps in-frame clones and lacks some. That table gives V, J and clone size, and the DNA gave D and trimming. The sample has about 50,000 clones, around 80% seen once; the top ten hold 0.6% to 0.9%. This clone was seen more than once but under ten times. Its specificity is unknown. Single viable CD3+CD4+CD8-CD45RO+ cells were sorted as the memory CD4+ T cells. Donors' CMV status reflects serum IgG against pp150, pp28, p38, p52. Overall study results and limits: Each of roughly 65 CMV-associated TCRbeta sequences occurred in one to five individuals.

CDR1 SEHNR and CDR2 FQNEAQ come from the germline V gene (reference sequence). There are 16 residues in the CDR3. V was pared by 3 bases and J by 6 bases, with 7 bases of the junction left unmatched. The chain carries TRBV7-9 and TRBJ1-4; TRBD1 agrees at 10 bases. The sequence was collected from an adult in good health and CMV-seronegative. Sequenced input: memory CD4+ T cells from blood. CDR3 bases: TGTGCCAGCAGCTTGAGGGGACAGGGGATTTATGAAAAACTGTTTTTT. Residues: CASSLRGQGIYEKLFF. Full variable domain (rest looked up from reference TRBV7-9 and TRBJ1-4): DTGVSQNPRHKITKRGQNVTFRCDPISEHNRLYWYRQTLGQGPEFLTYFQNEAQLEKSRLLSDRFSAERPKGSFSTLEIQRTEQGDSAMYLCASSLRGQGIYEKLFFGSGTQLSVL.